The clone carrying this T cell receptor (beta chain) was seen just once. Its antigen is unidentified. The sample comes from a study of T cell responses to AZD1222 COVID-19 vaccine. The protocol was immunoSEQ multiplex PCR, while the TCRdb copy is restricted to in-frame clones and leaves out a portion. The table has 150,000 or so clones, 85% to 90% seen once. Study outcomes and limitations: No repertoire was sampled before or during the peak T cell response, only after it.

The CDR3 is made up of 13 amino acids. The V end lost 1 base, the J end lost 7 bases, and 10 bases lay between the germline ends. The germline CDR1 and CDR2 sequences are MNHEY and SMNVEV (reference sequence). The sequence came from an adult in good health. The sample consisted of peripheral blood, taken on day 0 of MenACWY control vaccination. V gene TRBV27 combines with J gene TRBJ1-2; D is ambiguous. For the CDR3, the DNA is TGTGCCAGCAGTTTATTTACTGATGGTGGCTACACCTTC. It encodes CASSLFTDGGYTF.